This TCR beta chain stems from a study of shared clonotypes between healthy human individuals (dated by TCRdb to 2020 to 2022). With regard to the full study: A couple of women and three men aged 18 to 49 years were included in the cohort. To estimate repertoire size and how much clonotypes are shared between individuals, the study performed deep sequencing of blood TCR repertoires from roughly five healthy adults. For each donor, CD4 naive and CD4 memory were each given three plates, CD8 naive was given two plates, and CD8 memory was given one plate. Libraries were prepared and TCR repertoires were sequenced by different laboratories using diverse techniques, in order to increase sequencing depth and limit assay-specific biases. Per donor, leukapheresis produced somewhere between about 0.9 and 9.5 billion PBMCs. General conclusions and limits of the study: The small number of donors limited the genetic and exposure-history diversity represented. Sampling was restricted to blood, and TCR repertoires in tissue are likely to differ from TCR repertoires in blood. Incomplete sequencing was indicated by rarefaction of sorted-subset datasets, despite the large sequencing depth. Pairwise subsampling led to the expectation that sequencing depth would affect the degree of clonotype sharing among donors. Compared with non-shared clonotypes, clonotypes shared by all four sorted-subset donors had higher generation probabilities. Larger estimated clonotype richness was generally found for naive subsets than for memory subsets. When a few donors were compared, the shared fraction of clonotypes was 5% to 6.5% for naive CD4, roughly 3.4% for naive CD8, 2.3% for memory CD4, and 0.35% to 0.4% for memory CD8.

A word on this clone: Its antigen is currently not known. Base qualities are not recorded, but no much larger clone differs from it by a single base.

Using the deep immunoSEQ assay, multiplex PCR amplified TCR CDR3 regions from genomic DNA. Extracted genomic DNA from each cell subset was spread evenly across all wells of several immunoSEQ 96-well plates, with each plate serving as a replicate. For sorted subsets, roughly 200 ng of genomic DNA, equivalent to 30,000 or so T cell genomes, went into each replicate PCR. Purified libraries were quantified with a Qubit 3.0 fluorometer, sized on a Bioanalyzer 2100, and re-quantified with the KAPA Library Quantification kit. Every immunoSEQ 96-well plate was sequenced on a separate single-read 150-cycle Illumina NextSeq 550 flow cell. Processing in the source paper ran as follows. Because only junctional sequences without quality scores were contained in the immunoSEQ output, filtering matching that applied to full-length reads could not be performed. To assign V/J genes and CDR3, sequences were annotated against IMGT germline references using PyIR, a Python wrapper for IgBLAST v1.9. Any read was removed if the V/J assignment was weak (E-value above 1e-6), the CDR3 was missing, or the read contained stop codons, out-of-frame junctions, or ambiguous translated residues. A V3J clonotype was defined by an identical inferred V gene, J gene, and CDR3 amino acid sequence. The percentage overlap between two repertoires was calculated by dividing the number of shared unique clonotypes by the size of the smaller repertoire. Three approaches were used to assess repertoire richness: RTK rarefaction, the Chao1 estimator, and Recon v2.1 estimates of unobserved clonotypes. For all TCRbeta clonotypes obtained by the gDNA method from several donors, generation probabilities were computed with OLGA. TCRdb re-hosts the immuneACCESS table, in-frame sequences only. Its copies lack some clones; in the studies checked, an unresolved V gene accounts for under half of them, and the cause for the rest is not known. For V, J and clone size, that table is used; D and trimming come from the DNA. In this sample the table shows roughly 590,000 clones, roughly 95% of which occur a single time. The biggest ten clones account for 0.1% to 0.11% of the sample.

CD8 naive samples were obtained by positive selection for CCR7 among CD45RO-negative cells, yielding a CD45RA+CCR7+ population from which TemRA cells were excluded. The donors were healthy, HIV-negative adults with no recently reported acute infections or vaccinations. Every donor was a Caucasian adult residing in Nashville, Tennessee, USA. Blood was obtained by leukapheresis, after which PBMCs were separated by Ficoll-Histopaque density gradient centrifugation and cryopreserved in liquid nitrogen vapor phase. Purity and quantity of every magnetically sorted T cell population were checked by analytical flow cytometry. Each sorted fraction had its genomic DNA isolated and then quantified by UV absorbance on a Nanodrop 2000c. Trimming takes 6 bases off V and 0 bases off J; junction bases not matched to a gene: 17. For CDR1 and CDR2, the germline V gene lists MDHEN and SYDVKM. The CDR3 runs 18 residues from the cysteine to the phenylalanine. The DNA shown is the 54-base CDR3, in frame from base 1.

Sequences were obtained from naive CD8+ T cells sorted from blood. What the cell subset or site label conveys for this sample: CD45RA+CCR7+. Rearrangement joined TRBV28 to TRBJ2-7; 7 nucleotides in the junction match TRBD1. The TCR was taken from a woman aged 30 to 39 in good health. The CDR3 amino acid sequence is: CASRHTYGMTGTSYEQYF. The nucleotides are TGTGCCAGCAGACACACTTACGGAATGACAGGGACCTCCTACGAGCAGTACTTC. Supplemented by the reference TRBV28 and TRBJ2-7 proteins around the CDR3, the complete variable domain is DVKVTQSSRYLVKRTGEKVFLECVQDMDHENMFWYRQDPGLGLRLIYFSYDVKMKEKGDIPEGYSVSREKKERFSLILESASTNQTSMYLCASRHTYGMTGTSYEQYFGPGTRLTVT.